This TCR beta chain is from a study of blood T cell repertoires in COVID-19. Study-level information: Researchers got acute and convalescent COVID-19 samples from the United States, Italy and Spain. PBMCs, B-cell-depleted T cells, or T cells provided the cDNA or gDNA that made up the material.

As processed by the authors: Reference gene primers were amplified, and this amplification served to estimate nucleated cell counts. Repertoires were generated with immunoSEQ multiplex PCR, while TCRdb's copy carries only in-frame clones and drops some. V and J calls and clone size follow that table, whereas D and trimming were derived from the DNA. This sample has hundreds of thousands of clones; around 86% occur once, and the top ten carry 2.5% to 3.5%. The CDR3 sequence is 14 residues long. Trimming cost V 1 base and J 4 bases, with 5 bases left between them. Germline loops: CDR1 SGHTA, CDR2 FQGNSA. The table lists this clone with a count of one.

Sequences were obtained from peripheral blood. The TCR was taken from a human donor in a cohort sampled during active COVID-19. The chain recombines TRBV7-2 with TRBJ1-6; D is unclear. The CDR3, as DNA: TGTGCCAGCAGCTTAGACGGTTATAATTCACCCCTCCACTTT. As protein: CASSLDGYNSPLHF.